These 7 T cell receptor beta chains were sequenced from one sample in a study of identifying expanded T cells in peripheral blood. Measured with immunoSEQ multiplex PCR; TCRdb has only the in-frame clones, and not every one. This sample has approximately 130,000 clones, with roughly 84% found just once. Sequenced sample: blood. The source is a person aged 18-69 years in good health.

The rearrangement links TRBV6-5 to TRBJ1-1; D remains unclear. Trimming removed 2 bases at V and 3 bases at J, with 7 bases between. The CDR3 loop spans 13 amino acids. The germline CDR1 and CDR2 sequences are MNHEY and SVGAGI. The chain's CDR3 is CASSYTWDTEAFF. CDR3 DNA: TGTGCCAGCAGTTACACATGGGACACTGAAGCTTTCTTT.

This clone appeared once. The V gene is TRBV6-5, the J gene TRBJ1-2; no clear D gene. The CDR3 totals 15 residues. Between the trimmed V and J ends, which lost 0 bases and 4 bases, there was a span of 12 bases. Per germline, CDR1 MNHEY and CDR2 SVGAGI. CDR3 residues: CASSYSFLVGYGYTF. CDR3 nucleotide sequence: TGTGCCAGCAGTTACTCGTTCCTGGTGGGCTATGGCTACACCTTC.

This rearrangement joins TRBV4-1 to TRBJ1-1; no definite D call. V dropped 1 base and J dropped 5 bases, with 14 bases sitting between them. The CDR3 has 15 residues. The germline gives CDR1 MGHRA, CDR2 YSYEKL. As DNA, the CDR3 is TGCGCCAGCAGCCAAGGTCAATTCGGAGGTACTGAAGCTTTCTTT. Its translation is CASSQGQFGGTEAFF.

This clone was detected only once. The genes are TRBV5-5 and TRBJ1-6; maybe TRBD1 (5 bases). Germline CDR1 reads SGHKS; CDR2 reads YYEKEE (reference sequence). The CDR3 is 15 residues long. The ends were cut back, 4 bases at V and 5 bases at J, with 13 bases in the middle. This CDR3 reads CASSGAETNNSPLHF. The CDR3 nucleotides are TGTGCCAGCAGCGGGGCGGAAACTAATAATTCACCCCTCCACTTT.

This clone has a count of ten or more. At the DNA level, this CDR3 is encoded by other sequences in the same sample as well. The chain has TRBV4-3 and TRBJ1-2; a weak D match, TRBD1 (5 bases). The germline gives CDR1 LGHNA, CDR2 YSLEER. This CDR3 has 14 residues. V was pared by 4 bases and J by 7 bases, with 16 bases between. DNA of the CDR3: TGCGCCAGCAGCCCTACGGCCGGGACGACTGGCTACACCTTC. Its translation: CASSPTAGTTGYTF.

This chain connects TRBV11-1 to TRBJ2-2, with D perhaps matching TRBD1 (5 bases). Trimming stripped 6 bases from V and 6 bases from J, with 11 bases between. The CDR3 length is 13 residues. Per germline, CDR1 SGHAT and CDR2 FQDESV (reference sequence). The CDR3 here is CASRPGSAGELFF. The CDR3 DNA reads TGTGCCAGCAGGCCAGGGTCAGCCGGGGAGCTGTTTTTT.

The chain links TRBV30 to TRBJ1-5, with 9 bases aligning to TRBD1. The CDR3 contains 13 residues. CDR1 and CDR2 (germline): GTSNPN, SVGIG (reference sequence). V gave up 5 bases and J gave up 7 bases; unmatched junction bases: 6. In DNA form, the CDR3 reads TGTGCCTGGGGGGGACAGGGAAAACAGCCCCAGCATTTT. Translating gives CAWGGQGKQPQHF.